This record covers a single T cell receptor beta chain. Under the authors' procedure: From reference gene primer amplification, estimates of nucleated cell counts were derived. The table came from immunoSEQ multiplex PCR; TCRdb's copy has only in-frame clones and leaves some out. That table furnishes V, J and clone size, whereas the DNA furnished D and trimming. Counted here are 95,000 to 150,000 clones, 65% to 85% occurring once; the ten biggest clones make up approximately 4.9%. The germline V gene has CDR1 PRHDT and CDR2 FYEKMQ (reference sequence). V was clipped by 0 bases and J by 3 bases; unmatched bases: 8. The CDR3 is 16 amino acids. The data belong to a study of blood T cell repertoires in COVID-19.

Sequenced: peripheral blood. The rearrangement uses TRBV13 and TRBJ2-7; 7 bases are shared with TRBD2. The origin of this receptor is a woman aged 70-85 years with acute or convalescent COVID-19. The CDR3 DNA reads TGTGCCAGCAGCTTAGGACTAGCGAATACAATCTACGAGCAGTACTTC. Protein: CASSLGLANTIYEQYF.